This T cell receptor (beta chain) was recorded in a study of blood T cell repertoires in COVID-19. As for the study in general: COVID-19 samples from acute and convalescent phases originated in the United States, Italy and Spain.

This clone was detected only once. Per the original methods: Researchers report that nucleated cell counts were estimated from reference gene primer amplification. Only in-frame clones appear in the TCRdb table, and some are missing; sequencing was by immunoSEQ multiplex PCR. The V and J calls and clone size were taken over from that table, and D and trimming were inferred from the DNA. The sample carries 290,000 or so clones, around 90% recorded once. The specimen was PBMCs or T cells enriched from blood (not recorded which). The receptor was isolated from a woman in her 30s who had recovered from COVID-19.

Here the CDR3 DNA reads TGTGCCAGCAGCTCAGGGACAGGGTGGCAAACCGGGGAGCTGTTTTTT. It encodes CASSSGTGWQTGELFF. The chain couples TRBV5-6 to TRBJ2-2, with 9 nucleotides matching TRBD1. Looked up from germline, CDR1 is SGHDT and CDR2 is YYEEEE. This CDR3 comprises 16 residues. The V gene end was trimmed by 3 bases and the J gene end by 5 bases; junction bases not matched to a gene: 8.